The clone carrying this T cell receptor beta chain was detected only a few times. This specimen belongs to a study of read filtering for tumor transcriptome and immune sequencing. Germline V lookup: CDR1 SGHTA, CDR2 FQGNSA. The V end lost 2 bases, the J end lost 6 bases, and 13 bases lay between the germline ends. The CDR3 is 14 residues long. From around 0.4 ug of RNA, a library with molecular barcoded alpha/delta and beta/gamma adaptors was made. TCRdb processed the reads anew with MiXCR; each CDR3 protein has one entry. The sample records some 130,000 distinct CDR3 sequences, approximately 12% being singletons.

The material sequenced was a population of CD138-negative cells sorted from bone marrow. The TCR originated in a donor aged 40 or over with multiple myeloma. The chain is built from TRBV7-2 and TRBJ1-1; no definite D call. CDR3: CASSLRTQHPEAFF. The CDR3 bases are TGTGCCAGCAGCTTAAGAACACAGCACCCTGAAGCTTTCTTT.